This is a list of T cell receptor beta chains from one sample in a study of TIL therapy for anti-PD-1-resistant metastatic lung cancer. Libraries were prepared by immunoSEQ multiplex PCR; TCRdb keeps only in-frame clonotypes and omits some of them. Of tens of thousands of clones listed, about 69% were seen once; the top ten hold around 6.3%. The starting material was blood, obtained at baseline. The receptors derive from a person aged 25-85 years with non-small cell lung cancer. CDR3s include the opening cysteine and the closing phenylalanine or tryptophan. The D gene is left open where the match is weak. The size entry is marked missing in some rows and otherwise reads once, few, many or a size class.

abundance	j_gene	v_gene	d_gene	CDR3aa	CDR3nt
-	TRBJ1-1	TRBV10-3	-	CAISESTRGGLAFF	TGTGCCATCAGTGAGTCTACCAGGGGCGGGTTAGCTTTCTTT
-	TRBJ2-7	TRBV11-3	TRBD2	CASSSSGGYYEQYF	TGTGCCAGCAGCTCTAGCGGGGGGTACTACGAGCAGTACTTC
-	TRBJ2-7	TRBV30	-	CAWSPTGHEQYF	TGTGCCTGGAGTCCTACAGGGCACGAGCAGTACTTC
once	TRBJ2-1	TRBV4-1	TRBD1	CASSQGWTGLNEQFF	TGCGCCAGCAGCCAAGGCTGGACAGGACTGAATGAGCAGTTCTTC
few	TRBJ2-7	TRBV27	TRBD2	CASSFTSGSYEQYF	TGTGCCAGCAGTTTTACTAGCGGGTCCTACGAGCAGTACTTC
-	TRBJ2-1	TRBV27	-	CASSEAASRSEQFF	TGTGCCAGCAGTGAAGCGGCTAGTCGGTCTGAGCAGTTCTTC
-	TRBJ2-1	TRBV7-3	TRBD2	CASSSDGGDYNEQFF	TGTGCCAGCAGTTCTGACGGGGGGGACTACAATGAGCAGTTCTTC
once	TRBJ2-6	TRBV11-3	-	CASSLGGRGANVLTF	TGTGCCAGCAGCTTAGGAGGGCGTGGGGCCAACGTCCTGACTTTC
-	TRBJ1-5	TRBV2	TRBD1	CASRGDSPNQPQHF	TGTGCCAGCAGAGGGGACAGCCCCAATCAGCCCCAGCATTTT
-	TRBJ2-5	TRBV20-1	-	CSSFRAETQYF	TGCAGTTCGTTCAGGGCGGAGACCCAGTACTTC
-	TRBJ1-1	TRBV19	TRBD1	CASSIRTGAGNTEAFF	TGTGCCAGTAGTATTAGGACAGGGGCGGGGAACACTGAAGCTTTCTTT
-	TRBJ2-3	TRBV11-3	-	CASSLSADTQYF	TGTGCCAGCAGCTTGAGCGCAGATACGCAGTATTTT